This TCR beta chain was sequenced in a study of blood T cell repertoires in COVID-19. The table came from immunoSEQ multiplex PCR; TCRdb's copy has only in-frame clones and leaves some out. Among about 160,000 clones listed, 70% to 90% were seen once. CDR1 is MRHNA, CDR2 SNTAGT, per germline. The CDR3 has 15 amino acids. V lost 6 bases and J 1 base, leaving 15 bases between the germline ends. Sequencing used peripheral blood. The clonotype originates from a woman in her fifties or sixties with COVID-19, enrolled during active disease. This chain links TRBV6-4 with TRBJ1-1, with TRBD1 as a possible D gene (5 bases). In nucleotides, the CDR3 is TGTGCCAGCAGATCCGGGACTTCAGGGAACACTGAAGCTTTCTTT. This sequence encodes CASRSGTSGNTEAFF.